This T cell receptor beta chain is drawn from a study of shared clonotypes between healthy human individuals. Study information: Ranging from 18 to 49 in age, donors were two women and a few men. Study observations and caveats: Among the subsets, naive ones generally showed larger estimated richness than memory ones. A reduction in generation probabilities was seen for non-shared clonotypes relative to those shared by all four donors.

The germline V gene has CDR1 MDHEN and CDR2 SYDVKM. Trimming removed 2 bases from V and 5 bases from J, with 13 bases in between. This CDR3 has 14 residues. Turning to this clone: Its antigen is as yet unknown.

Several immunoSEQ plates received, in even portions, the genomic DNA of each subset. The table came from immunoSEQ multiplex PCR; TCRdb's copy has only in-frame clones and leaves some out. Of around 700,000 clones listed, around four fifths are singletons. The clonotype was recovered from a woman in her 30s in good health. Sequenced input: memory CD4+ T cells sorted from blood. Subset described: CD45RA-negative fraction. The chain uses TRBV28 and TRBJ2-7; D not certain. CDR3 nucleotide sequence: TGTGCCAGCAGTTTAGTCGCCAGGATCAACGAGCAGTACTTC. Translated, it gives CASSLVARINEQYF.